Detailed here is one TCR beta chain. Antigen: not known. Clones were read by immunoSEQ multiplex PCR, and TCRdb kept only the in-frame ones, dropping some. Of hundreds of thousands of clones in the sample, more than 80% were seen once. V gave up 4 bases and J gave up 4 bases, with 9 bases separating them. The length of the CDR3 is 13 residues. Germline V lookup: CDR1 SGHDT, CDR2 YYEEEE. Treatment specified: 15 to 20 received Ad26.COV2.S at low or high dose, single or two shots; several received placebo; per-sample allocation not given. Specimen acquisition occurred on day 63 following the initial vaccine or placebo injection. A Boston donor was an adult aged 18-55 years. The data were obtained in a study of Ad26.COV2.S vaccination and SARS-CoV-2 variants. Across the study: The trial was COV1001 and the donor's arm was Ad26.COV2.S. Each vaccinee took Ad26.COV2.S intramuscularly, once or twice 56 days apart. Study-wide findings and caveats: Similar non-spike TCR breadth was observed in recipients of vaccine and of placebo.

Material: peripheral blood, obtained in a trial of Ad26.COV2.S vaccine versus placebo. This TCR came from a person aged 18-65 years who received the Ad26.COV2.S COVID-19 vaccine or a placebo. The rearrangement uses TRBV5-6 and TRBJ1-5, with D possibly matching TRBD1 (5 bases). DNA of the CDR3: TGTGCCAGCAGCGGGGGGGAGAATCAGCCCCAGCATTTT. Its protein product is CASSGGENQPQHF.